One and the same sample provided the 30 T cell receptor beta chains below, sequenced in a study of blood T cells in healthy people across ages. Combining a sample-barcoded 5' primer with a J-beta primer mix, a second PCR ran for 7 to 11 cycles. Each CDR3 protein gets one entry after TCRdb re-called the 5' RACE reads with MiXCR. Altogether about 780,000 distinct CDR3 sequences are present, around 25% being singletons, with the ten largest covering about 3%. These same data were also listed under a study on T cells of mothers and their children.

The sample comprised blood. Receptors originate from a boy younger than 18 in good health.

CDR3 in amino acids: CASTHRLGETQYF. The CDR3 nucleotides are TGTGCCAGCACCCATCGACTAGGGGAGACCCAGTACTTC. The chain couples TRBV7-6 to TRBJ2-5; TRBD2 might be the D (6 bases). Trimming removed 7 bases from V and 5 bases from J, with 14 bases in between. The germline gives CDR1 SGHVS, CDR2 FNYEAQ. The CDR3 length is 13 residues.

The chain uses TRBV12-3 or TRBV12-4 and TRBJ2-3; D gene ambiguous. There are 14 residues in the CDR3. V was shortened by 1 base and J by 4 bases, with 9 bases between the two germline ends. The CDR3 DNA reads TGTGCCAGCAGTTTAGGGGTTACCTCAGATACGCAGTATTTT. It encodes CASSLGVTSDTQYF.

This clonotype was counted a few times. The CDR3 DNA is TGCAGTGCTGCCTTGGGGACAGATGGAATTTATGGCTACACCTTC. It encodes CSAALGTDGIYGYTF. The gene calls are TRBV20-1 and TRBJ1-2; 7 nucleotides agree with TRBD1. With V trimmed by 5 bases and J by 5 bases, 14 bases remained unmatched. CDR3 length equals 15 residues. Germline V gives CDR1 DFQATT, CDR2 SNEGSKA (reference sequence).

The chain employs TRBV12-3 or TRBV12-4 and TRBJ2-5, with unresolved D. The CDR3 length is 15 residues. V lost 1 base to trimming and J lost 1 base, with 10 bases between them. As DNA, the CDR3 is TGTGCCAGCAGTTTAGAGGCTGGGATCCAAGAGACCCAGTACTTC. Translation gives CASSLEAGIQETQYF.

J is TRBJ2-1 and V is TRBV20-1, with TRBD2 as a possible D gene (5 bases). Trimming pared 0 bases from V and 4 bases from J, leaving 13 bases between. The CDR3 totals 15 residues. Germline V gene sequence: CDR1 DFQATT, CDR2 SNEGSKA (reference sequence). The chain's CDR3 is CSARDLERAYNEQFF. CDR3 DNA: TGCAGTGCTAGAGACCTTGAGAGGGCGTACAATGAGCAGTTCTTC.

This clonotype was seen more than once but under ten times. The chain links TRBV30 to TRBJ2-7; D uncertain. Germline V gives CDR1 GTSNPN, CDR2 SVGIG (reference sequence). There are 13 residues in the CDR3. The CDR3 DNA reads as TGTGCTTTTTTCTGGACCCCCGCCGGGGAGCAGTACTTC. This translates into CAFFWTPAGEQYF.

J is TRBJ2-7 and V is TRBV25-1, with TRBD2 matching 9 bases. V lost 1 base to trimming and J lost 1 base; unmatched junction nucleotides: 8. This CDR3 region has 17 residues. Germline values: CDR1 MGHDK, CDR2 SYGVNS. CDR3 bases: TGTGCCAGCAGTGAATTTAGCGGGAGCGGGGGTTCCTACGAGCAGTACTTC. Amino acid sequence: CASSEFSGSGGSYEQYF.

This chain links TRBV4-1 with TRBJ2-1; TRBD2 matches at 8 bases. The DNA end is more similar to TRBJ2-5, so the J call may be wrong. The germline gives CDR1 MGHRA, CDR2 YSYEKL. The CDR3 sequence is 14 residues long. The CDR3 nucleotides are TGCGCCAGCAGCCGAGACCCGGGGGGGAGGGCCCAGTACTTC. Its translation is CASSRDPGGRAQYF.

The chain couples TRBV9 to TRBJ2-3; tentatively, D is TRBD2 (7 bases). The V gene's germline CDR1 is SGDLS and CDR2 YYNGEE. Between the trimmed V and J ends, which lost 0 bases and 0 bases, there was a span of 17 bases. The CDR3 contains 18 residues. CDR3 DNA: TGTGCCAGCAGCGTAGCGGGGGGCCCGCTACTCAGCACAGATACGCAGTATTTT. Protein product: CASSVAGGPLLSTDTQYF.

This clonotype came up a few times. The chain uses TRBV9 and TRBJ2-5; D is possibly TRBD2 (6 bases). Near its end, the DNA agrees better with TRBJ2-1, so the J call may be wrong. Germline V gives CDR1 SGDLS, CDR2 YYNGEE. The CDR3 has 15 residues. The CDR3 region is CASSAGTGMFNEQFF. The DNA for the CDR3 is TGTGCCAGCAGCGCCGGGACTGGGATGTTTAATGAGCAGTTCTTC.

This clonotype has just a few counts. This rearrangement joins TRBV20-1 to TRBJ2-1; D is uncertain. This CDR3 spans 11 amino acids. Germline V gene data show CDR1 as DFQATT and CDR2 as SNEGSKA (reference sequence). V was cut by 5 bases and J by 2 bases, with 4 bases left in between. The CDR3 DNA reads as TGCAGTGCTCTGACCTACAATGAGCAGTTCTTC. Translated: CSALTYNEQFF.

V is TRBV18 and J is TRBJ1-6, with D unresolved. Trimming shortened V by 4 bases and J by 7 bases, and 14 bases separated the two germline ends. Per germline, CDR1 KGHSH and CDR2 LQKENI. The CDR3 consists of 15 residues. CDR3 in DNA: TGTGCCAGCTCACGCGATTCAATCAAGAATTCACCCCTCCACTTT. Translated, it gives CASSRDSIKNSPLHF.

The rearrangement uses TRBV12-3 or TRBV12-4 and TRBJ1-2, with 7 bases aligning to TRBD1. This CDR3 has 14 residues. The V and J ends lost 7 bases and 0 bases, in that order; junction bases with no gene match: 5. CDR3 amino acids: CASTRDSPNYGYTF. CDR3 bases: TGTGCCAGCACCCGGGACAGTCCTAACTATGGCTACACCTTC.

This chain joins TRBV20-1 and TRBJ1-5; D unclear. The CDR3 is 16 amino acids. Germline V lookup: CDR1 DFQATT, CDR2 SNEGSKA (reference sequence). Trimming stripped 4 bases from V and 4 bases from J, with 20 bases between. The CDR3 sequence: CSATPIQRSVNQPQHF. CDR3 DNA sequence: TGCAGTGCTACACCTATCCAACGCTCGGTGAATCAGCCCCAGCATTTT.

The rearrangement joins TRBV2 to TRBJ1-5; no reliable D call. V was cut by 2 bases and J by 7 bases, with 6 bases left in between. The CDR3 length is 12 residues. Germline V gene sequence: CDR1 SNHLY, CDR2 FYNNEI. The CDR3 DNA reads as TGTGCCAGCAGTGAACGGGGACAGCCCCAGCATTTT. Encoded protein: CASSERGQPQHF.

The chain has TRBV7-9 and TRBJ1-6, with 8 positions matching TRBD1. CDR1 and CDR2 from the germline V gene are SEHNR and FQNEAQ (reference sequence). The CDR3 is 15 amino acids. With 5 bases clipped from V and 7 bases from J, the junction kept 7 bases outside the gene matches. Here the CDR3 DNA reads TGTGCCAGCAGCCCGTTGCAGGGGGCGAATTCACCCCTCCACTTT. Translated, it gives CASSPLQGANSPLHF.

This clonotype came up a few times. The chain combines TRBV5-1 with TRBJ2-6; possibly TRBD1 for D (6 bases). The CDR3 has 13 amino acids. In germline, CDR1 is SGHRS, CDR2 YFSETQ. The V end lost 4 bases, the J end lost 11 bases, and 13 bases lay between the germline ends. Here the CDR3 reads CASSSDRPDVLTF. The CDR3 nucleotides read TGCGCCAGCAGCAGCGACAGGCCCGACGTCCTGACTTTC.

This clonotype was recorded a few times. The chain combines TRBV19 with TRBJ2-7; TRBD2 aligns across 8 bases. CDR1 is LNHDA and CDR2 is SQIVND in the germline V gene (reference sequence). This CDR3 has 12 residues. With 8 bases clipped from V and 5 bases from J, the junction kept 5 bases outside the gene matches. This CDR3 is CASQRAGDEQYF. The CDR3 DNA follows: TGTGCCAGTCAGCGAGCGGGGGACGAGCAGTACTTC. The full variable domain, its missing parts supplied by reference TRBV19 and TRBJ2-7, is DGGITQSPKYLFRKEGQNVTLSCEQNLNHDAMYWYRQDPGQGLRLIYYSQIVNDFQKGDIAEGYSVSREKKESFPLTVTSAQKNPTAFYLCASQRAGDEQYFGPGTRLTVT.

CDR3 coding DNA: TGCGCCAGCAGCTTGATAAGGACAGAGCAGTTCTTC. Translation: CASSLIRTEQFF. The chain employs TRBV5-1 and TRBJ2-5; a weak D match, TRBD1 (5 bases). The DNA end favors TRBJ2-1, so the J call may be wrong. Per germline, CDR1 SGHRS and CDR2 YFSETQ. The CDR3 covers 12 residues.

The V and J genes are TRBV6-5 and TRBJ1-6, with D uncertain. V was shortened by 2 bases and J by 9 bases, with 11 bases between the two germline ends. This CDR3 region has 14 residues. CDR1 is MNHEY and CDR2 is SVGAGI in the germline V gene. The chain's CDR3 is CASSYTGLGSPLHF. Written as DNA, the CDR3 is TGTGCCAGCAGTTACACCGGACTCGGTTCACCCCTCCACTTT.

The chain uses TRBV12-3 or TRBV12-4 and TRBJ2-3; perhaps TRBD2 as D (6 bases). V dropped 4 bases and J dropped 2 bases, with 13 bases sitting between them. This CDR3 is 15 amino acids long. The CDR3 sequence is CASSSLGLNTDTQYF. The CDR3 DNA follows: TGTGCCAGCAGTTCTCTCGGACTAAACACAGATACGCAGTATTTT.

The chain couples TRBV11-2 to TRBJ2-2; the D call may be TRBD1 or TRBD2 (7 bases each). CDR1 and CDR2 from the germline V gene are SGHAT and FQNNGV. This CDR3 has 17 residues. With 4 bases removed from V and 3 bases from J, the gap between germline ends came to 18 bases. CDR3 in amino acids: CASSSWRGRGYTGELFF. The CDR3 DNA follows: TGTGCCAGCAGCTCCTGGAGGGGGCGGGGGTACACCGGGGAGCTGTTTTTT. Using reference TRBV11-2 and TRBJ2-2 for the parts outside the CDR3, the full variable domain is EAGVAQSPRYKIIEKRQSVAFWCNPISGHATLYWYQQILGQGPKLLIQFQNNGVVDDSQLPKDRFSAERLKGVDSTLKIQPAKLEDSAVYLCASSSWRGRGYTGELFFGEGSRLTVL.

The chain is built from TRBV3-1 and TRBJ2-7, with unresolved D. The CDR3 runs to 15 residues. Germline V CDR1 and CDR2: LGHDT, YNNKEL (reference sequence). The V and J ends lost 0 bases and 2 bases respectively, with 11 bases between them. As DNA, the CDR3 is TGTGCCAGCAGCCAAGAAGGGTCTACGGCCTACGAGCAGTACTTC. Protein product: CASSQEGSTAYEQYF.

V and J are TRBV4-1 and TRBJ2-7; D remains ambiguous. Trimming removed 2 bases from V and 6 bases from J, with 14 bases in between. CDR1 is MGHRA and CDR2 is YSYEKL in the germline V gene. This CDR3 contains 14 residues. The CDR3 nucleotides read TGCGCCAGCAGCCAAAAAACGCCCTCAGGCGAGCAGTACTTC. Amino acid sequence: CASSQKTPSGEQYF.

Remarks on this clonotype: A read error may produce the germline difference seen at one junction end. CDR3 bases: TGTACCAGCAGCTTAGAGGGCGGGGGAACCTACGAGCAGTACTTC. Translating it yields CTSSLEGGGTYEQYF. V and J are TRBV7-9 and TRBJ2-7; 7 positions agree with TRBD2. The CDR3 sequence is 15 residues long. CDR1 is SEHNR and CDR2 is FQNEAQ in the germline V gene (reference sequence).

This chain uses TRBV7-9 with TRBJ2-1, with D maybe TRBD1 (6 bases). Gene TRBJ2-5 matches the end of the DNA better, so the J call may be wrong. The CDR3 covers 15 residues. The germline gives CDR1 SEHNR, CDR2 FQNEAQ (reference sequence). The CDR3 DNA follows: TGTGCCAGCAGCGACTCGACAGGAGGTCAAGAGACCCAGTACTTC. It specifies CASSDSTGGQETQYF.

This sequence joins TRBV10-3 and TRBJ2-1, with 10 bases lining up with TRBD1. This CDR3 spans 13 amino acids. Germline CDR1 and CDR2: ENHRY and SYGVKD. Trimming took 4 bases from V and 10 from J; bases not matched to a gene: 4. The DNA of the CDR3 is TGTGCCATCAGTGGACAGGGGGCCGGGGAGCAGTTCTTC. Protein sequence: CAISGQGAGEQFF.

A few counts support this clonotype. The CDR3 DNA sequence: TGCAGTGCCAGTGAGGAAAGCGGGCCAGACGAGCAGTACTTC. The encoded protein is CSASEESGPDEQYF. The J gene is TRBJ2-7, the V gene TRBV20-1; TRBD2 might be the D (6 bases). The V and J ends lost 6 bases and 5 bases respectively, with 20 bases between them. This CDR3 is 14 amino acids long. Germline assignment: CDR1 DFQATT and CDR2 SNEGSKA (reference sequence).

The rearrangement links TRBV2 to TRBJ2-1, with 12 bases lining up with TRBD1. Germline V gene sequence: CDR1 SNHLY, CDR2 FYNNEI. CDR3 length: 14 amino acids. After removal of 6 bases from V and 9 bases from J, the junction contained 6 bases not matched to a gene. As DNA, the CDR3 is TGTGCCAGCAGGCCGGGACAGGGGGCATCTGAGCAGTTCTTC. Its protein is CASRPGQGASEQFF.

The chain's CDR3 is CASSPGQGRIYGYTF. As DNA, the CDR3 is TGCGCCAGCAGCCCGGGTCAGGGGCGCATCTATGGCTACACCTTC. This chain connects TRBV5-1 to TRBJ1-2; D may be TRBD1 (6 bases). The germline gives CDR1 SGHRS, CDR2 YFSETQ. Deletions cut 4 bases from V and 4 bases from J, with 17 bases between. The CDR3 runs to 15 residues.